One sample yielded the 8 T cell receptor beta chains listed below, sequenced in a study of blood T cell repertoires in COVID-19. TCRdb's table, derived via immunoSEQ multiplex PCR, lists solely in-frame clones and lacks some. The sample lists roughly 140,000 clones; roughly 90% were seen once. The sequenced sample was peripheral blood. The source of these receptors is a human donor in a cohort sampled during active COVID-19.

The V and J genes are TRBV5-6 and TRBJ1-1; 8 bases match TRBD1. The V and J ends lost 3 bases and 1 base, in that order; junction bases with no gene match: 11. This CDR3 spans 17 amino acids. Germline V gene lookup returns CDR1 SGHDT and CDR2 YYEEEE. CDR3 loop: CASSSIGQGLRNTEAFF. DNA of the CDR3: TGTGCCAGCAGCTCTATAGGACAGGGATTAAGGAACACTGAAGCTTTCTTT.

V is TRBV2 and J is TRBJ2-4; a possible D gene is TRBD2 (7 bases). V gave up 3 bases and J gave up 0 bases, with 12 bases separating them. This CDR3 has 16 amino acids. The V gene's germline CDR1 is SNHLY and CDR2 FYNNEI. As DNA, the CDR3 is TGTGCCAGCAGTGAGAAGGGGGGGCTAGCCAAAAACATTCAGTACTTC. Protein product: CASSEKGGLAKNIQYF.

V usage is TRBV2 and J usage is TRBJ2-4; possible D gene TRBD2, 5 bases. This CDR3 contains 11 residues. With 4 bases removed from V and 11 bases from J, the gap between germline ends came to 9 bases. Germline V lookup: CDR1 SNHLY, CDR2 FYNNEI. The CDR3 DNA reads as TGTGCCAGCAGTGCTGGAGGTCTTCAGTACTTC. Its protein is CASSAGGLQYF.

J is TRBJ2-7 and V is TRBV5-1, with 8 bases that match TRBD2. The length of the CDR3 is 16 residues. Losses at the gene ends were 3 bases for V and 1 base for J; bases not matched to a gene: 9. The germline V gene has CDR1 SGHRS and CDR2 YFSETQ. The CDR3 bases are TGCGCCAGCAGCTACCAAGCGGGAGTATCTTCCTACGAGCAGTACTTC. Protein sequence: CASSYQAGVSSYEQYF.

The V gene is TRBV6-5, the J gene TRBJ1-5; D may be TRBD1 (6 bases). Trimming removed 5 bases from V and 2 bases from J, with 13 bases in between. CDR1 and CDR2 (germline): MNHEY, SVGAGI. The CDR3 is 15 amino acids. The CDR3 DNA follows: TGTGCCAGCAGTACCTCAGGGGCGGGCAATCAGCCCCAGCATTTT. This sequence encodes CASSTSGAGNQPQHF.

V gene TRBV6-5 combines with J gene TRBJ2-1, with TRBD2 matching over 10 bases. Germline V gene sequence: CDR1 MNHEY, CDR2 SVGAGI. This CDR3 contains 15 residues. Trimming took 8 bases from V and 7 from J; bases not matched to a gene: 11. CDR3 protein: CASDPSGGGLNEQFF. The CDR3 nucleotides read TGTGCCAGCGATCCGAGCGGGGGGGGCCTAAATGAGCAGTTCTTC.

The chain's CDR3 is CASSQAGASGPKETQYF. CDR3 nucleotide sequence: TGCGCCAGCAGCCAAGCGGGGGCTAGCGGGCCCAAAGAGACCCAGTACTTC. V is TRBV4-3 and J is TRBJ2-5, with 8 bases aligning to TRBD2. V lost 1 base and J lost 3; bases outside the gene matches: 10. The germline gives CDR1 LGHNA, CDR2 YSLEER. The CDR3 has 17 amino acids.

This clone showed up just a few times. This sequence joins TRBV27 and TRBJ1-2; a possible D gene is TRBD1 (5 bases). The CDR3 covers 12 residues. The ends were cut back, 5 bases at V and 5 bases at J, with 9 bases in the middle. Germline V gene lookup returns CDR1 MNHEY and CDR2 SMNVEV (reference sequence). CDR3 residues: CASSPQGYGYTF. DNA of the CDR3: TGTGCCAGCAGTCCCCAGGGTTATGGCTACACCTTC.